This TCR beta chain was sequenced for a study of T cell responses to AZD1222 COVID-19 vaccine. Remarks on this clone: The antigen is not known.

The V gene lost 7 bases and the J gene lost 3 bases, with 30 bases spanning the gap. Per the germline V gene, CDR1 is LNHDA and CDR2 is SQIVND (reference sequence). This CDR3 is built from 19 residues. Sequencing used immunoSEQ multiplex PCR; TCRdb keeps in-frame clones, though not all of them. The table records hundreds of thousands of clones, about 93% of them present only once. Study-wide results and limits: Donor demographics were predominantly white British with a female majority; clonal diversity may be underestimated. None of the repertoires were sampled until the peak T cell response had passed.

The TCR comes from an adult in good health. The gene calls are TRBV19 and TRBJ1-2; D not certain. The sample was peripheral blood, taken on day 0 of MenACWY control vaccination. Written as DNA, the CDR3 is TGTGCCAGTAAAGAAACCGCTCCTCTTCTGACCTTCAAGGACTATGGCTACACCTTC. This sequence encodes CASKETAPLLTFKDYGYTF.